The sample holds many counts of the clone carrying this TCR beta chain. Its antigen is not known. MiXCR was run by TCRdb on the 5' RACE reads, yielding one entry per CDR3 protein. The table includes around 33,000 distinct CDR3 sequences, 6.5% to 9% detected once. This CDR3 contains 15 residues. The V end was cut by 2 bases, the J end by 0 bases, with 11 bases between. Germline-derived CDR1 and CDR2 are SGHRS and YFSETQ. These data are taken from a study of CD8 T cells in ankylosing spondylitis. General observations from the study: Within peripheral blood, clones linked to disease were CD8+ and relatively rare.

The source of this sequence is a male donor with ankylosing spondylitis or in good health (not recorded which). Sequencing was performed on blood, either unsorted or a sorted T cell fraction (not recorded which). The V and J genes are TRBV5-1 and TRBJ2-5; TRBD1 might be the D (6 bases). The DNA of the CDR3 is TGCGCCAGCAGCTTACCACAGGGTTACCAAGAGACCCAGTACTTC. The encoded protein is CASSLPQGYQETQYF.